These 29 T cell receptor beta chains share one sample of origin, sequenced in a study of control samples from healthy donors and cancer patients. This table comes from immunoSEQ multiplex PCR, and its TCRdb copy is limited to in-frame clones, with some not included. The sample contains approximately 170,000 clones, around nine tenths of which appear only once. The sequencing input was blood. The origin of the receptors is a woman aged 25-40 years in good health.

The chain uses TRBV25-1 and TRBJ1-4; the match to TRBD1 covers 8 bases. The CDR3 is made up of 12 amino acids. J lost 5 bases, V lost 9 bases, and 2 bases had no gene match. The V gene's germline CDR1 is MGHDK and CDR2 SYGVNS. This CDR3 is CASRQGNEKLFF. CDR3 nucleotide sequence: TGTGCCAGTCGACAGGGGAATGAAAAACTGTTTTTT.

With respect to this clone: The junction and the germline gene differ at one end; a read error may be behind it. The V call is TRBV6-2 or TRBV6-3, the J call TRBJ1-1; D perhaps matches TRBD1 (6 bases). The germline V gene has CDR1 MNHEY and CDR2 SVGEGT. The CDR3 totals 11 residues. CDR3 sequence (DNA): TGTGCCAGCAGTTACCCCCAGGGGACCCTTTTT. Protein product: CASSYPQGTLF.

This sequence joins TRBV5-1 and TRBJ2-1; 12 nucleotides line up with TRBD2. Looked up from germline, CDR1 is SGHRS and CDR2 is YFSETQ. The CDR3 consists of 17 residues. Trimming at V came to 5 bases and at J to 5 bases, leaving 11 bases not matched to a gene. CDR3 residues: CASRYRRLAGGDNEQFF. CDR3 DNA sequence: TGCGCCAGCAGATATAGGAGGCTAGCGGGAGGGGACAATGAGCAGTTCTTC.

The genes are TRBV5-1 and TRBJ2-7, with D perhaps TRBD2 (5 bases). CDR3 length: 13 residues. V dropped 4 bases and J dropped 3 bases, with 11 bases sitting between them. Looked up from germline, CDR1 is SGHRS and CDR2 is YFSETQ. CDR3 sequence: CASSPGRVYEQYF. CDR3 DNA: TGCGCCAGCAGCCCTGGGAGAGTCTACGAGCAGTACTTC.

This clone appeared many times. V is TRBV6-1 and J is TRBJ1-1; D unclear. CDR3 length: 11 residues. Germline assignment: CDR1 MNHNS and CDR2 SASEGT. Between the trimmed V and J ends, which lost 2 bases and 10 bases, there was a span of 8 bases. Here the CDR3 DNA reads TGTGCCAGCAGTGAAAACGAAGGAGCTTTCTTT. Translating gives CASSENEGAFF.

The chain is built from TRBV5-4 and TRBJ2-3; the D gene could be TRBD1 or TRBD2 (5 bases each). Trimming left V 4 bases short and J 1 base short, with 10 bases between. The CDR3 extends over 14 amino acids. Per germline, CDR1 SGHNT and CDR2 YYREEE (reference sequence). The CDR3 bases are TGTGCCAGCAGCCGGGACGGCGGCACAGATACGCAGTATTTT. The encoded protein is CASSRDGGTDTQYF.

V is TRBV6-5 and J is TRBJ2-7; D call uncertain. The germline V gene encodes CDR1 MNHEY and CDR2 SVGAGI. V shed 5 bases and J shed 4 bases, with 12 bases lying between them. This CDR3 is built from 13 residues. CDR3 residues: CASSPRSGYEQYF. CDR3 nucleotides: TGTGCCAGCAGTCCCCGGTCAGGTTACGAGCAGTACTTC.

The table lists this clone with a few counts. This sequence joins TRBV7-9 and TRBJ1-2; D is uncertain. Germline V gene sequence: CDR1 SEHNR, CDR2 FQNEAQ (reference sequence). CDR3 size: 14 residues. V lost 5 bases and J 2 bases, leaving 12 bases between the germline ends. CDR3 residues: CASSPDTGNYGYTF. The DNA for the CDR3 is TGTGCCAGCAGCCCAGATACTGGGAACTATGGCTACACCTTC. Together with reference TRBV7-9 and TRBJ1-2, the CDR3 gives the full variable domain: DTGVSQNPRHKITKRGQNVTFRCDPISEHNRLYWYRQTLGQGPEFLTYFQNEAQLEKSRLLSDRFSAERPKGSFSTLEIQRTEQGDSAMYLCASSPDTGNYGYTFGSGTRLTVV.

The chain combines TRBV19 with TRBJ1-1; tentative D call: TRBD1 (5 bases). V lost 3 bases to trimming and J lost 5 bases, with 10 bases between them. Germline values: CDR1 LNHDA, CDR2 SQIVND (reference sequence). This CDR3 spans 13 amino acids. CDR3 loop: CASSIGGSTEAFF. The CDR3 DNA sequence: TGTGCCAGTAGTATTGGGGGGAGTACTGAAGCTTTCTTT.

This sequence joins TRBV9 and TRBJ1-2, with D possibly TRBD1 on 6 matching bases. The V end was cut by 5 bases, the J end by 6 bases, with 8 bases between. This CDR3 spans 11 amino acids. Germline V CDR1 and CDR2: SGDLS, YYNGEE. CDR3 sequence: CASSGQHGYTF. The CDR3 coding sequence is TGTGCCAGCAGTGGACAGCATGGCTACACCTTC.

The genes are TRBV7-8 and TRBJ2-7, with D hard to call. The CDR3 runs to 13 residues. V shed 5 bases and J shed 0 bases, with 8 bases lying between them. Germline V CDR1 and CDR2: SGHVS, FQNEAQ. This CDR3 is CASSQASSYEQYV. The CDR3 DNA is TGTGCCAGCAGCCAGGCGAGCTCCTACGAGCAGTACGTC.

CDR3 in DNA: TGCAGCGCGAGACAGATAACCGAAGCTTTCTTT. Amino acid sequence: CSARQITEAFF. The gene calls are TRBV29-1 and TRBJ1-1, with D perhaps matching TRBD1 (5 bases). V gave up 7 bases and J gave up 8 bases, with 14 bases separating them. This CDR3 has 11 residues. CDR1 is SQVTM and CDR2 is ANQGSEA in the germline V gene.

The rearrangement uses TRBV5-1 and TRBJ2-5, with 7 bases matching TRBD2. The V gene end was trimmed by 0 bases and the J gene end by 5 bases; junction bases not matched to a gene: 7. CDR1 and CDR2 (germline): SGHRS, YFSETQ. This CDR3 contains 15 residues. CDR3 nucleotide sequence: TGCGCCAGCAGCTTGGCCGGCGGGAGTATCGAGACCCAGTACTTC. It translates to CASSLAGGSIETQYF.

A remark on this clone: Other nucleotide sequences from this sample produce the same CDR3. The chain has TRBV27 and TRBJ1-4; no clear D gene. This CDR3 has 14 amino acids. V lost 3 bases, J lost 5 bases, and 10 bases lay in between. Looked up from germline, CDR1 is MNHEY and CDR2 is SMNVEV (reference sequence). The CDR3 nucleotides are TGTGCCAGCAGTTTTAGCGGGGTGAATGAAAAACTGTTTTTT. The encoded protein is CASSFSGVNEKLFF.

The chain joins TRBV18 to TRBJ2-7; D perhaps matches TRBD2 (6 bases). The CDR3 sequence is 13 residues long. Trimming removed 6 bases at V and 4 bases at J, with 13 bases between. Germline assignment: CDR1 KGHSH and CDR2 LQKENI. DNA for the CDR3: TGTGCCAGCTCCCCGACGGGGGAATACGAGCAGTACTTC. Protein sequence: CASSPTGEYEQYF.

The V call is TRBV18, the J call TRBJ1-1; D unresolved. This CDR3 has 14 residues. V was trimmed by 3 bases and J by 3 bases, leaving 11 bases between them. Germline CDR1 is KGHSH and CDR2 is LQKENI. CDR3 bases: TGTGCCAGCTCACCTTTTAGTAGCGACACTGAAGCTTTCTTT. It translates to CASSPFSSDTEAFF.

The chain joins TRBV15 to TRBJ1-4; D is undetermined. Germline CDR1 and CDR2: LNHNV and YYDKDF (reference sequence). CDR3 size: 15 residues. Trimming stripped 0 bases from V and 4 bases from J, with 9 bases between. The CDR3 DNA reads TGTGCCACCAGCAGAGATCAGGCGGGTAATGAAAAACTGTTTTTT. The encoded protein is CATSRDQAGNEKLFF.

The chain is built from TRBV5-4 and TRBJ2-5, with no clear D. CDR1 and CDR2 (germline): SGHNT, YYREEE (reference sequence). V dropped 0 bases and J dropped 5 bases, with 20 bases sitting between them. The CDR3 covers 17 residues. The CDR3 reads CASSLGARILGGETQYF. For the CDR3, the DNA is TGTGCCAGCAGCTTGGGCGCCAGAATTCTGGGTGGGGAGACCCAGTACTTC.

The CDR3 coding sequence is TGTGCCAGCAGCTTTCGTAGGGGGGAAAAACTGTTTTTT. This codes for CASSFRRGEKLFF. The chain recombines TRBV7-9 with TRBJ1-4, with a weak D call TRBD1 (6 bases). Germline-derived CDR1 and CDR2 are SEHNR and FQNEAQ (reference sequence). V lost 3 bases, J lost 8 bases, and 10 bases lay in between. CDR3 size: 13 residues.

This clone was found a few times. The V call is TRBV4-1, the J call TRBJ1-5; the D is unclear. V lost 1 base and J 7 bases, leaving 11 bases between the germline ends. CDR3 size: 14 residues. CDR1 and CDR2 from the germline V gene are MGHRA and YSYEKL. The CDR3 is CASSQGTGFQPQHF. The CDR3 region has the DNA TGCGCCAGCAGCCAAGGGACGGGTTTCCAGCCCCAGCATTTT.

The DNA for the CDR3 is TGTGCCAGCAGTGAAGCCTCCGGGACAGGGGGCCAGTCGTCGCAAGGCTACACCTTC. It encodes CASSEASGTGGQSSQGYTF. This chain uses TRBV6-1 with TRBJ1-2, with 12 bases identical to TRBD1. The CDR3 sequence is 19 residues long. Germline CDR1 and CDR2: MNHNS and SASEGT. The V gene end was trimmed by 0 bases and the J gene end by 8 bases; junction bases not matched to a gene: 16.

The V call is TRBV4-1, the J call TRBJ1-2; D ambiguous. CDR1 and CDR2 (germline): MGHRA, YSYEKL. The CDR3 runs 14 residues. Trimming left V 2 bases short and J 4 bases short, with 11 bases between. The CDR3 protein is CASSQYPGGYGYTF. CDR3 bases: TGCGCCAGCAGCCAATACCCCGGAGGCTATGGCTACACCTTC.

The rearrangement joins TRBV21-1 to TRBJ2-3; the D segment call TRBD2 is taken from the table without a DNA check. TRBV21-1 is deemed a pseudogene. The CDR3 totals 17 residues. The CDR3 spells CATTLASGRPTGDTQYF. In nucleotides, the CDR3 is TGTGCCACTACTTTGGCTAGCGGGAGGCCCACGGGCGATACGCAGTATTTT.

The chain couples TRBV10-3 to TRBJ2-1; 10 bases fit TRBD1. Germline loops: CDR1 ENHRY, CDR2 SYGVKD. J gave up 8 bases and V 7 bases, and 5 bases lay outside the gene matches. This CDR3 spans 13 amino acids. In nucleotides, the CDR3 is TGTGCCATCACCTCGGACAGGGGGGATGAGCAGTTCTTC. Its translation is CAITSDRGDEQFF.

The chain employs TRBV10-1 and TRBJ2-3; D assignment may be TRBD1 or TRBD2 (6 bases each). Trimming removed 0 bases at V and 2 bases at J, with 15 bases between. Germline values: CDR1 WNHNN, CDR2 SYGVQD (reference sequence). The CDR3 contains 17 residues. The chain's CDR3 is CASSESGGQEPTDTQYF. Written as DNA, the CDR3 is TGCGCCAGCAGTGAGTCGGGGGGACAAGAGCCCACAGATACGCAGTATTTT.

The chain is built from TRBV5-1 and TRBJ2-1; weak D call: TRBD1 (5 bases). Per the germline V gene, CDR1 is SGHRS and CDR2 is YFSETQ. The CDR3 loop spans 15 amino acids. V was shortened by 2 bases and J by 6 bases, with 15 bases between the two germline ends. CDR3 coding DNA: TGCGCCAGCAGCTTAGATCAGGGAAGGGCCAATGAGCAGTTCTTC. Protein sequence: CASSLDQGRANEQFF.

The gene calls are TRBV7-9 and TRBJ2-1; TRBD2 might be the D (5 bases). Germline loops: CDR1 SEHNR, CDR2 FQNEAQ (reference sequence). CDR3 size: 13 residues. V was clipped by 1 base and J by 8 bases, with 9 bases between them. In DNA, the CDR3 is TGTGCCAGCAGCTTAGGAGGGATTGATGAGCAGTTCTTC. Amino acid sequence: CASSLGGIDEQFF.

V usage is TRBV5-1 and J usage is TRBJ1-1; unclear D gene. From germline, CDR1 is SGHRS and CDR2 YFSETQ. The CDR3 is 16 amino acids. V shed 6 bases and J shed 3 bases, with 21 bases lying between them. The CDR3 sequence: CASKADGPRLYTEAFF. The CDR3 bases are TGCGCCAGCAAGGCGGACGGACCGCGTTTATACACTGAAGCTTTCTTT.

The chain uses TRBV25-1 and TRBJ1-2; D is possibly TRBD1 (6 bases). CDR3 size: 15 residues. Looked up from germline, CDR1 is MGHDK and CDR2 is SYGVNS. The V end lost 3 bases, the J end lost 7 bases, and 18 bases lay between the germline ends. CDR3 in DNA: TGTGCCAGCAGTGAGGTTAAAGGGGGGCCCGCTGGCTACACCTTC. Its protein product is CASSEVKGGPAGYTF.